Listed below are T cell receptor beta chains from one sample, sequenced in a study of cytomegalovirus exposure and HLA in healthy donors. Repertoires were generated with immunoSEQ multiplex PCR, while TCRdb's copy carries only in-frame clones and drops some. Here the sample spans about 170,000 clones, approximately 71% being singletons. Sequencing used PBMCs. The receptors originated from a girl aged 5 to 17 in good health and CMV-seronegative. Each CDR3 is given with its conserved first and last residue. Fields, in order: D gene, J gene, clone size, V gene, CDR3 protein, CDR3 DNA. The D gene is left open where the match is weak. The size of a clone is reported for some rows only, either as once, few or many, or as a class for expanded clones.

TRBD1,TRBJ2-5,-,TRBV4-1,CASSLDREETQYF,TGCGCCAGCAGCTTAGACAGGGAAGAGACCCAGTACTTC
-,TRBJ1-2,-,TRBV5-1,CASSFKGDYGYTF,TGCGCCAGCAGCTTCAAGGGGGACTATGGCTACACCTTC
TRBD1,TRBJ1-2,-,TRBV5-6,CASSYDREVANYGYTF,TGTGCCAGCAGCTACGACAGGGAGGTGGCTAACTATGGCTACACCTTC
-,TRBJ1-1,-,TRBV27,CASTGLPVGNTEAFF,TGTGCCAGCACGGGGTTGCCGGTTGGAAACACTGAAGCTTTCTTT
TRBD1,TRBJ1-1,-,TRBV27,CASSLAGQGYTEAFF,TGTGCCAGCAGTTTGGCCGGACAGGGGTACACTGAAGCTTTCTTT
-,TRBJ1-2,-,TRBV6-6,CASSLEEYGYTF,TGTGCCAGCAGCTTAGAAGAATATGGCTACACCTTC
TRBD2,TRBJ2-1,-,TRBV7-6,CASSPTSGGVNEQFF,TGTGCCAGCAGCCCTACTAGCGGGGGGGTAAATGAGCAGTTCTTC
-,TRBJ2-7,-,TRBV7-9,CASSPLSGSYEQYF,TGTGCCAGCAGCCCCCTATCCGGGTCCTACGAGCAGTACTTC
TRBD2,TRBJ2-3,-,TRBV15,CATSGGLAGSDTQYF,TGTGCCACCAGCGGAGGACTAGCGGGGTCGGATACGCAGTATTTT
TRBD2,TRBJ2-7,-,TRBV6-6,CASRQTLAGVGEQYF,TGTGCCAGCAGGCAAACTCTAGCGGGGGTGGGAGAGCAGTACTTC
-,TRBJ1-5,few,TRBV5-4,CASSLRGSNQPQHF,TGTGCCAGCAGCTTGAGGGGAAGCAATCAGCCCCAGCATTTT
-,TRBJ1-1,-,TRBV29-1,CSVEWSSGSFF,TGCAGCGTTGAGTGGAGTAGTGGGTCTTTCTTT
TRBD2,TRBJ2-3,-,TRBV19,CASSIFFSGGTDTQYF,TGTGCCAGTAGTATATTCTTTAGCGGGGGGACAGATACGCAGTATTTT
-,TRBJ1-1,once,TRBV30,CAWTRGGITEAFF,TGTGCCTGGACTCGAGGAGGGATCACTGAAGCTTTCTTT
TRBD1,TRBJ1-2,-,TRBV27,CASSLTGVGVYGYTF,TGTGCCAGCAGCCTAACAGGGGTAGGGGTCTATGGCTACACCTTC
-,TRBJ2-2,-,TRBV5-1,CASSYGLWGGTGELFF,TGCGCCAGCAGCTACGGGCTCTGGGGAGGCACCGGGGAGCTGTTTTTT
TRBD1,TRBJ1-5,-,TRBV2,CASSEGQYSNQPQHF,TGTGCCAGCAGTGAGGGACAGTATAGCAATCAGCCCCAGCATTTT
-,TRBJ1-5,-,TRBV7-9,CASSQVHQEDIGNQPQHF,TGTGCCAGCAGCCAGGTTCATCAGGAAGATATCGGCAATCAGCCCCAGCATTTT
-,TRBJ2-7,-,TRBV30,CAWSVRQAYEQYF,TGTGCCTGGAGTGTAAGGCAGGCCTACGAGCAGTACTTC
TRBD1,TRBJ2-7,-,TRBV25-1,CASSEYEAGDRTPHEQYF,TGTGCCAGCAGTGAATATGAGGCTGGGGACAGGACTCCCCACGAGCAGTACTTC
-,TRBJ1-1,-,TRBV7-8,CASSSSPGGRNTEAFF,TGTGCCAGCAGCTCCTCCCCGGGAGGTAGAAACACTGAAGCTTTCTTT
-,TRBJ2-1,-,TRBV27,CASSFGKSSYNEQFF,TGTGCCAGCAGTTTCGGGAAGAGCTCCTACAATGAGCAGTTCTTC
-,TRBJ1-2,-,TRBV18,CASSPKAGRNYGYTF,TGTGCCAGCTCACCGAAGGCAGGGAGGAACTATGGCTACACCTTC
TRBD2,TRBJ2-4,-,TRBV9,CASSSGGGNIQYF,TGTGCCAGCAGTAGCGGGGGCGGAAACATTCAGTACTTC
-,TRBJ1-1,-,TRBV27,CASRRVFNTEAFF,TGTGCCAGCCGCCGGGTTTTTAACACTGAAGCTTTCTTT
-,TRBJ1-2,-,TRBV30,CAWSGGYYGYTF,TGTGCCTGGAGCGGCGGGTACTATGGCTACACCTTC
-,TRBJ2-5,-,TRBV18,CASSPVQGQTPQETQYF,TGTGCCAGCTCACCAGTGCAAGGACAGACCCCACAAGAGACCCAGTACTTC
-,TRBJ1-5,-,TRBV5-1,CASSLGRSPGQPQHF,TGCGCCAGCAGCTTGGGGCGGTCTCCCGGCCAGCCCCAGCATTTT
TRBD1,TRBJ1-1,-,TRBV18,CASSPTDRGRVNTEAFF,TGTGCCAGCTCACCCACGGACAGGGGGCGAGTAAACACTGAAGCTTTCTTT
-,TRBJ2-7,-,TRBV11-1,CASSFGGPYEQYF,TGTGCCAGCAGCTTCGGTGGGCCATACGAGCAGTACTTC
-,TRBJ2-5,-,TRBV29-1,CSVGRVETQYF,TGCAGCGTTGGCAGGGTTGAGACCCAGTACTTC
TRBD1,TRBJ1-5,-,TRBV7-9,CASSKGTVGSNQPQHF,TGTGCCAGCAGCAAGGGGACAGTTGGAAGCAATCAGCCCCAGCATTTT
-,TRBJ1-6,-,TRBV6-5,CASRRVSGSTSPLHF,TGTGCCAGCCGCCGGGTCTCGGGGTCAACTTCACCCCTCCACTTT
-,TRBJ2-3,-,TRBV27,CASSPGQRTDTQYF,TGTGCCAGCAGCCCGGGACAACGCACAGATACGCAGTATTTT
TRBD1,TRBJ2-3,few,TRBV6-5,CASSTGQGTDTQYF,TGTGCCAGCAGTACAGGACAGGGGACAGATACGCAGTATTTT
-,TRBJ2-7,-,TRBV6-1,CASLFTGSAYEQYF,TGTGCCAGTCTCTTTACAGGGTCAGCCTACGAGCAGTACTTC